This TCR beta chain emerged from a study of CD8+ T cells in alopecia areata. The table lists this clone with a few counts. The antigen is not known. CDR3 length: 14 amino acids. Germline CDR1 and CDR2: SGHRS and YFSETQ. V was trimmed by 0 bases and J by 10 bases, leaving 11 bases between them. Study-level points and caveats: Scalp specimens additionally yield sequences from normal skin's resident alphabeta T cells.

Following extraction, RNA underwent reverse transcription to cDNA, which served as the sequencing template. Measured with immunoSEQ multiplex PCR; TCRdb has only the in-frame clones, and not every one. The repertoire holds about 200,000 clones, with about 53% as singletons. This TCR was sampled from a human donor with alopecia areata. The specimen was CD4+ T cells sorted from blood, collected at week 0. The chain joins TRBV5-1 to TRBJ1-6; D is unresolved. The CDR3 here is CASSLERPRSPLHF. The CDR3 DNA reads TGCGCCAGCAGCTTGGAAAGGCCCAGATCACCCCTCCACTTT.